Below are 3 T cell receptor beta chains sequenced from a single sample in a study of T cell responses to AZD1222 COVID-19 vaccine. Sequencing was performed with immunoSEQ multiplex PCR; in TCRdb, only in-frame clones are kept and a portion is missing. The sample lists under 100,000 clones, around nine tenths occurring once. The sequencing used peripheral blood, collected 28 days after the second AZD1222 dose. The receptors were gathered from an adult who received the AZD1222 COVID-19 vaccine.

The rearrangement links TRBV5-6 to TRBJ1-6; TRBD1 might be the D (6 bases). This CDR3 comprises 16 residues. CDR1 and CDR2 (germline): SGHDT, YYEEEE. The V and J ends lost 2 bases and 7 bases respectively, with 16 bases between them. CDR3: CASSFVFGQSNSPLHF. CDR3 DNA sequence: TGTGCCAGCAGCTTTGTGTTTGGACAGAGCAATTCACCCCTCCACTTT.

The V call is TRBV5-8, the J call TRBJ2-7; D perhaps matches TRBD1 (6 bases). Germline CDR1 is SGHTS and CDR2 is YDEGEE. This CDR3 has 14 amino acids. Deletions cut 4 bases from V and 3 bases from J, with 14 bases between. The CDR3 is CASSQTGTLYEQYF. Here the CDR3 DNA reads TGTGCCAGCAGCCAGACAGGTACTCTCTACGAGCAGTACTTC.

The DNA of the CDR3 is TGTGCCAGCAGTTTAGATAGGTCCCTGTACTATGGCTACACCTTC. Translation: CASSLDRSLYYGYTF. V is TRBV28 and J is TRBJ1-2; D remains unclear. This CDR3 has 15 amino acids. CDR1 and CDR2 from the germline V gene are MDHEN and SYDVKM. Trimming removed 2 bases at V and 3 bases at J, with 13 bases between.